The present entry profiles one T cell receptor beta chain with its context. Antigen specificity is unknown. It was by quantitative 5'-RACE with molecular barcodes that TCR beta libraries were made. TCRdb passed the 5' RACE reads through MiXCR, listing each CDR3 protein once. The sample yields hundreds of thousands of distinct CDR3 sequences, 30% to 35% seen once. This record belongs to a study of CD8 T cells in ankylosing spondylitis. Study results and limitations: Seemingly characteristic of ankylosing spondylitis blood was a TCR beta motif consisting of under 10 highly homologous variants. Reportedly, disease-linked clones are significantly enriched in ankylosing spondylitis patients' matched synovial fluid.

Material for sequencing was blood, either unsorted or a sorted T cell fraction (not recorded which). This TCR was sampled from a male donor with ankylosing spondylitis or in good health (not recorded which).

The CDR3 loop reads CASSFYEGQYNEQFF. The CDR3 region has the DNA TGCGCCAGCAGCTTTTACGAGGGACAGTACAATGAGCAGTTCTTC. The chain recombines TRBV5-1 with TRBJ2-1, with 7 bases lining up with TRBD1. Germline V lookup: CDR1 SGHRS, CDR2 YFSETQ. V lost 2 bases and J lost 4; bases outside the gene matches: 6. The CDR3 length is 15 residues.